This TCR beta chain was captured by sequencing in a study of blood T cells in healthy people across ages. This clonotype was recorded a few times. Its specificity is unknown. A second PCR, run for roughly 7 to 11 cycles, used a sample-barcoded 5' primer plus a J-beta primer mix. From the 5' RACE reads, TCRdb called clonotypes with MiXCR, one entry per CDR3 protein. The sample contains roughly 500,000 distinct CDR3 sequences, 24% of which appear only once. Extracted total RNA amounted to at least 5 micrograms for each sample. Study-wide points: Roughly linearly, TCR beta diversity per million T cells fell as age increased.

Germline CDR1 reads SEHNR; CDR2 reads FQNEAQ (reference sequence). CDR3 length: 14 amino acids. V dropped 3 bases and J dropped 7 bases, with 15 bases sitting between them. These data also formed part of another study, on T cells of mothers and their children.

Sequencing was carried out using blood. The origin of this receptor is a boy aged 5 to 17 in good health. The J gene is TRBJ1-1, the V gene TRBV7-9; D might be TRBD1 (6 bases). The CDR3 protein is CASSFSGGFGEAFF. The CDR3 DNA follows: TGTGCCAGCAGCTTTAGTGGGGGCTTCGGTGAAGCTTTCTTT.